One and the same sample provided the 20 T cell receptor beta chains below, sequenced in a study of T cell responses to AZD1222 COVID-19 vaccine. TCRdb keeps only in-frame clones here, not all; method: immunoSEQ multiplex PCR. This table holds 100,000 to 150,000 clones, 75% to 95% found once. Here the sequenced sample was peripheral blood, taken on day 0 of AZD1222 vaccination. These receptors originate from an adult in good health.

The chain has TRBV19 and TRBJ1-2, with 9 bases that match TRBD1. The CDR3 sequence is 16 residues long. V trimming: 3 bases; J trimming: 7 bases; junction bases outside the gene matches: 12. Looked up from germline, CDR1 is LNHDA and CDR2 is SQIVND (reference sequence). CDR3 DNA: TGTGCCAGTAGTATGCGAGTCGGGACAGGGCATAGTGGCTACACCTTC. Translated: CASSMRVGTGHSGYTF.

The chain employs TRBV5-6 and TRBJ1-6; TRBD1 aligns across 7 bases. The junction had 5 bases not matched to a gene; V was cut back by 4 bases and J by 7 bases. This CDR3 is 14 amino acids long. Germline CDR1 and CDR2: SGHDT and YYEEEE. In DNA form, the CDR3 reads TGTGCCAGCAGCCAGGGACAGCCGAATTCACCCCTCCACTTT. Amino acids: CASSQGQPNSPLHF.

This clone has more than one count but fewer than ten. This chain connects TRBV2 to TRBJ1-1; no reliable D call. Trimming took off 1 base at V and 1 base at J, with 13 bases between the two ends. The germline V gene has CDR1 SNHLY and CDR2 FYNNEI. The CDR3 is made up of 16 amino acids. The CDR3 here is CASSEELVLSNTEAFF. CDR3 DNA: TGTGCCAGCAGTGAAGAACTCGTACTCTCGAACACTGAAGCTTTCTTT.

J is TRBJ1-1 and V is TRBV29-1; 11 bases match TRBD1. The CDR3 totals 15 residues. Germline CDR1 reads SQVTM; CDR2 reads ANQGSEA. V gave up 2 bases and J gave up 4 bases; unmatched junction bases: 6. The CDR3: CSVERTGGMVTEAFF. The DNA for the CDR3 is TGCAGCGTTGAACGGACAGGGGGCATGGTCACTGAAGCTTTCTTT.

This rearrangement joins TRBV12-3 or TRBV12-4 to TRBJ1-2, with TRBD1 matching 9 bases. The CDR3 loop spans 13 amino acids. The V and J ends lost 6 bases and 5 bases, in that order; junction bases with no gene match: 4. As DNA, the CDR3 is TGTGCCAGCAGGATGGGACAGGGTTATGGCTACACCTTC. It codes for CASRMGQGYGYTF.

The V and J genes are TRBV13 and TRBJ2-2, with D perhaps matching TRBD1 or TRBD2 (6 bases each). The germline gives CDR1 PRHDT, CDR2 FYEKMQ (reference sequence). The CDR3 length is 17 residues. V lost 4 bases to trimming and J lost 7 bases, with 22 bases between them. The CDR3 nucleotides read TGTGCCAGCAGCTGGGGGGCAGTCGGGGTTCTGAACGGGGAGCTGTTTTTT. Its protein is CASSWGAVGVLNGELFF.

This rearrangement joins TRBV30 to TRBJ1-2; 10 bases line up with TRBD1. CDR3 length: 15 residues. Germline V gene data show CDR1 as GTSNPN and CDR2 as SVGIG (reference sequence). The V gene end was trimmed by 1 base and the J gene end by 7 bases; junction bases not matched to a gene: 9. The CDR3 sequence: CAWSALPRQGAGYTF. For the CDR3, the DNA is TGTGCCTGGAGTGCCCTGCCGCGACAGGGGGCTGGCTACACCTTC.

The chain links TRBV5-1 to TRBJ1-5; 11 nucleotides align to TRBD1. CDR3 length equals 14 residues. CDR1 and CDR2 from the germline V gene are SGHRS and YFSETQ. The V and J ends lost 3 bases and 6 bases, in that order; junction bases with no gene match: 2. The CDR3 DNA reads TGCGCCAGCAGCTGGGGGACAGGGGGTCAGCCCCAGCATTTT. Its protein product is CASSWGTGGQPQHF.

The gene calls are TRBV5-1 and TRBJ1-2, with D perhaps matching TRBD1 (5 bases). The CDR3 consists of 13 residues. V dropped 3 bases and J dropped 1 base, with 7 bases sitting between them. CDR1 and CDR2 from the germline V gene are SGHRS and YFSETQ. CDR3 in amino acids: CASSWGFNYGYTF. Written as DNA, the CDR3 is TGCGCCAGCAGCTGGGGCTTTAACTATGGCTACACCTTC.

The chain joins TRBV7-9 to TRBJ2-2, with a possible D match to TRBD1 (6 bases). V lost 7 bases and J 0 bases, leaving 15 bases between the germline ends. The CDR3 runs to 16 residues. CDR1 is SEHNR, CDR2 FQNEAQ, per germline (reference sequence). The CDR3: CASIPGTLPNTGELFF. DNA for the CDR3: TGTGCCAGCATCCCCGGGACATTACCGAACACCGGGGAGCTGTTTTTT.

The J gene is TRBJ2-7, the V gene TRBV27, with D tentatively TRBD1 or TRBD2 (7 bases each). The CDR3 length is 13 residues. Trimming shortened V by 11 bases and J by 3 bases, and 17 bases separated the two germline ends. Germline assignment: CDR1 MNHEY and CDR2 SMNVEV (reference sequence). The CDR3 region has the DNA TGTGCCGTATCAGGGGGGGGGCACTACGAGCAGTACTTC. Protein product: CAVSGGGHYEQYF.

The chain carries TRBV5-5 and TRBJ1-1; D remains ambiguous. There are 12 residues in the CDR3. The germline V gene has CDR1 SGHKS and CDR2 YYEKEE (reference sequence). V was trimmed by 2 bases and J by 7 bases, leaving 9 bases between them. CDR3 in amino acids: CASSLYTDEAFF. The CDR3 nucleotides read TGTGCCAGCAGCTTATACACAGATGAAGCTTTCTTT.

Regarding this clone: The same CDR3 is also encoded by other DNA sequences in this sample. V is TRBV7-9 and J is TRBJ1-5, with D uncertain. From germline, CDR1 is SEHNR and CDR2 FQNEAQ (reference sequence). The V and J ends lost 1 base and 5 bases respectively, with 3 bases between them. CDR3 length: 12 amino acids. The CDR3 loop is CASSLGDQPQHF. The CDR3 DNA follows: TGTGCCAGCAGCTTAGGGGATCAGCCCCAGCATTTT.

The chain couples TRBV5-1 to TRBJ2-2; D unresolved. The germline V gene encodes CDR1 SGHRS and CDR2 YFSETQ. V was shortened by 3 bases and J by 3 bases, with 9 bases between the two germline ends. This CDR3 is 14 amino acids long. The chain's CDR3 is CASSYYSDTGELFF. In DNA, the CDR3 is TGCGCCAGCAGCTACTACAGCGACACCGGGGAGCTGTTTTTT.

The V gene is TRBV11-2, the J gene TRBJ2-5; D may correspond to TRBD1 or TRBD2 (5 bases each). V lost 1 base and J 5 bases, leaving 14 bases between the germline ends. CDR1 is SGHAT and CDR2 is FQNNGV in the germline V gene. CDR3 length: 15 residues. Here the CDR3 reads CASSLGQGRGETQYF. For the CDR3, the DNA is TGTGCCAGCAGCTTAGGGCAGGGCCGCGGGGAGACCCAGTACTTC.

V is TRBV19 and J is TRBJ2-2; D is possibly TRBD2 (5 bases). In germline, CDR1 is LNHDA, CDR2 SQIVND (reference sequence). The CDR3 covers 15 residues. Trimming took 7 bases from V and 6 from J, leaving 18 bases between them. The CDR3 reads CASKSDLGRAGELFF. The CDR3 DNA follows: TGTGCCAGTAAATCGGACCTGGGGAGAGCCGGGGAGCTGTTTTTT.

This chain joins TRBV5-1 and TRBJ1-3, with D tentatively TRBD1 (6 bases). Germline CDR1 SGHRS, CDR2 YFSETQ. Trimming cost V 4 bases and J 0 bases, with 11 bases left between them. The CDR3 extends over 15 amino acids. As DNA, the CDR3 is TGCGCCAGCAGCCCCAGGGGAAGCTCTGGAAACACCATATATTTT. It codes for CASSPRGSSGNTIYF.

This chain connects TRBV30 to TRBJ1-4; D unresolved. The germline gives CDR1 GTSNPN, CDR2 SVGIG (reference sequence). The CDR3 covers 13 residues. V gave up 0 bases and J gave up 8 bases, with 10 bases separating them. The CDR3 DNA reads as TGTGCCTGGAGTGTGCCACCCCAGGAAAAACTGTTTTTT. Translated, it gives CAWSVPPQEKLFF.

The DNA for the CDR3 is TGTGCCAGCAGCTCAGGCGATTATAATTCACCCCTCCACTTT. Protein product: CASSSGDYNSPLHF. The chain has TRBV5-6 and TRBJ1-6; D call uncertain. V was trimmed by 3 bases and J by 4 bases, leaving 8 bases between them. Germline V CDR1 and CDR2: SGHDT, YYEEEE. The CDR3 is 14 residues long. The full variable domain, rest sourced from reference TRBV5-6 and TRBJ1-6, is DAGVTQSPTHLIKTRGQQVTLRCSPKSGHDTVSWYQQALGQGPQFIFQYYEEEERQRGNFPDRFSGHQFPNYSSELNVNALLLGDSALYLCASSSGDYNSPLHFGNGTRLTVT.

This clone was picked up a small number of times. The V gene is TRBV6-1, the J gene TRBJ1-1, with D unresolved. V lost 3 bases and J lost 8, with 13 bases in between. The CDR3 covers 13 residues. CDR1 MNHNS and CDR2 SASEGT come from the germline V gene. The CDR3 nucleotides read TGTGCCAGCAGTGATCGGACGATCGGCGAAGCTTTCTTT. It translates to CASSDRTIGEAFF.